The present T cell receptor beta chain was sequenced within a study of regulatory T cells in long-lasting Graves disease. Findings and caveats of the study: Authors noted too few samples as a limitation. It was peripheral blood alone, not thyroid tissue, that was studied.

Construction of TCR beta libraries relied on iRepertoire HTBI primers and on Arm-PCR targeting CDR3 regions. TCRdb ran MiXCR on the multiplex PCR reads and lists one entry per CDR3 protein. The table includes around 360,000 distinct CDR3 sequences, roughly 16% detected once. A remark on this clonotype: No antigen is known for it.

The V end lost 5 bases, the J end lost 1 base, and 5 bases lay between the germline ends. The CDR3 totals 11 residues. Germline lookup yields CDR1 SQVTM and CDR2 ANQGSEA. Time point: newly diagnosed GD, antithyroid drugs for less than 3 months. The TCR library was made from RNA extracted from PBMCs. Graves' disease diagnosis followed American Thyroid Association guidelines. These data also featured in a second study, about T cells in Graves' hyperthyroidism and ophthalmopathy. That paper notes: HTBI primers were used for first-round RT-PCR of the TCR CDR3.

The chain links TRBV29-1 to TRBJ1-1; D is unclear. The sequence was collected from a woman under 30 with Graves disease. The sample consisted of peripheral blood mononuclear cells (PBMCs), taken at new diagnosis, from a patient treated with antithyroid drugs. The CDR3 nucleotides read TGCAGCGTTCGGGCGAACACTGAAGCTTTCTTT. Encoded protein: CSVRANTEAFF.